These T cell receptor beta chains were read from a single sample in a study of Ad26.COV2.S vaccination and SARS-CoV-2 variants. Produced via immunoSEQ multiplex PCR; TCRdb's table is partial and in-frame only. The sample holds 360,000 or so clones; about 88% are singletons and the top ten take approximately 1.9%. Sequences were derived from peripheral blood, sampled in a trial of Ad26.COV2.S vaccine versus placebo. Every receptor here comes from a person aged 18-65 years who received the Ad26.COV2.S COVID-19 vaccine or a placebo. The CDR3 runs from the conserved cysteine through the conserved F or W. D genes are given only for firm matches. The size field is filled for only some rows; it gives once, few, many or a size class.

j_call: TRBJ2-2; clone_size: -; v_call: TRBV5-4; d_call: -; cdr3_aa: CASSLVDGGDTGELFF; cdr3_nt: TGTGCCAGCAGCTTGGTGGATGGGGGAGACACCGGGGAGCTGTTTTTT
j_call: TRBJ2-7; clone_size: -; v_call: TRBV28; d_call: -; cdr3_aa: CASSLVGTRNEQYF; cdr3_nt: TGTGCCAGCAGTTTGGTGGGGACAAGAAACGAGCAGTACTTC
j_call: TRBJ1-4; clone_size: -; v_call: TRBV19; d_call: -; cdr3_aa: CASSIDGRATNEKLFF; cdr3_nt: TGTGCCAGTAGTATAGATGGCAGAGCAACTAATGAAAAACTGTTTTTT
j_call: TRBJ1-1; clone_size: few; v_call: TRBV5-1; d_call: -; cdr3_aa: CASTQRPQGNTEAFF; cdr3_nt: TGCGCCAGCACCCAGCGGCCGCAGGGGAACACTGAAGCTTTCTTT
j_call: TRBJ1-2; clone_size: -; v_call: TRBV11-3; d_call: -; cdr3_aa: CASSLISYSGYTF; cdr3_nt: TGTGCCAGCAGCTTAATTTCGTATTCTGGCTACACCTTC
j_call: TRBJ1-3; clone_size: -; v_call: TRBV30; d_call: -; cdr3_aa: CAWTSDSGNTIYF; cdr3_nt: TGTGCCTGGACCTCAGACTCTGGAAACACCATATATTTT
j_call: TRBJ1-1; clone_size: -; v_call: TRBV6-5; d_call: -; cdr3_aa: CASSYRYGAFF; cdr3_nt: TGTGCCAGCAGTTACCGGTACGGAGCTTTCTTT
j_call: TRBJ2-3; clone_size: -; v_call: TRBV7-8; d_call: -; cdr3_aa: CASSPGISTDTQYF; cdr3_nt: TGTGCCAGCAGCCCTGGGATCTCCACAGATACGCAGTATTTT
j_call: TRBJ2-1; clone_size: -; v_call: TRBV5-6; d_call: -; cdr3_aa: CASSLADEQFF; cdr3_nt: TGTGCCAGCAGTTTAGCGGACGAGCAGTTCTTC
j_call: TRBJ2-7; clone_size: -; v_call: TRBV6-5; d_call: TRBD1; cdr3_aa: CASSYSSGQRFTEQYF; cdr3_nt: TGTGCCAGCAGTTACTCTTCGGGACAGAGATTTACAGAGCAGTACTTC
j_call: TRBJ1-6; clone_size: -; v_call: TRBV7-3; d_call: -; cdr3_aa: CASSLSGTGYSPLHF; cdr3_nt: TGTGCCAGCAGCTTATCCGGGACTGGATATTCACCCCTCCACTTT
j_call: TRBJ1-2; clone_size: -; v_call: TRBV5-1; d_call: TRBD1; cdr3_aa: CASSLTGANYGYTF; cdr3_nt: TGCGCCAGCAGCTTGACAGGGGCAAACTATGGCTACACCTTC
j_call: TRBJ2-7; clone_size: -; v_call: TRBV27; d_call: TRBD2; cdr3_aa: CASSAGTSGGGEQYF; cdr3_nt: TGTGCCAGCAGTGCCGGGACTAGCGGGGGTGGCGAGCAGTACTTC
j_call: TRBJ2-3; clone_size: -; v_call: TRBV9; d_call: -; cdr3_aa: CASSVRQGIDTQYF; cdr3_nt: TGTGCCAGCAGCGTAAGGCAGGGGATAGATACGCAGTATTTT
j_call: TRBJ1-1; clone_size: -; v_call: TRBV3-1/TRBV3-2; d_call: -; cdr3_aa: CASSHHGGVNTEAFF; cdr3_nt: TGTGCCAGCAGCCATCACGGAGGAGTGAACACTGAAGCTTTCTTT
j_call: TRBJ1-1; clone_size: -; v_call: TRBV6-2/TRBV6-3; d_call: -; cdr3_aa: CASSYVSNTEAFF; cdr3_nt: TGTGCCAGCAGTTACGTCAGTAACACTGAAGCTTTCTTT
j_call: TRBJ2-2; clone_size: -; v_call: TRBV19; d_call: -; cdr3_aa: CASRSSRTEIITGELFF; cdr3_nt: TGTGCCAGTAGGAGCTCCAGGACAGAGATTATTACCGGGGAGCTGTTTTTT
j_call: TRBJ1-5; clone_size: once; v_call: TRBV24-1; d_call: -; cdr3_aa: CATSPRDHQPQHF; cdr3_nt: TGTGCCACCAGTCCCAGGGATCATCAGCCCCAGCATTTT
j_call: TRBJ1-2; clone_size: once; v_call: TRBV7-2; d_call: -; cdr3_aa: CASSLVPVNYGYTF; cdr3_nt: TGTGCCAGCAGCTTAGTACCAGTTAACTATGGCTACACCTTC
j_call: TRBJ2-7; clone_size: -; v_call: TRBV11-2; d_call: -; cdr3_aa: CASSLVIYEQYF; cdr3_nt: TGTGCCAGCAGCTTAGTTATCTACGAGCAGTACTTC
j_call: TRBJ1-1; clone_size: -; v_call: TRBV3-1/TRBV3-2; d_call: -; cdr3_aa: CASSQDRRTEAFF; cdr3_nt: TGTGCCAGCAGCCAAGATCGCCGGACTGAAGCTTTCTTT
j_call: TRBJ2-3; clone_size: -; v_call: TRBV28; d_call: -; cdr3_aa: CASTPLGGTFGRADTQYF; cdr3_nt: TGTGCCAGCACCCCCCTCGGCGGGACTTTTGGCAGGGCCGATACGCAGTATTTT
j_call: TRBJ2-2; clone_size: -; v_call: TRBV10-3; d_call: -; cdr3_aa: CAISPQNTGELFF; cdr3_nt: TGTGCCATCAGCCCGCAGAACACCGGGGAGCTGTTTTTT
j_call: TRBJ2-2; clone_size: -; v_call: TRBV6-5; d_call: -; cdr3_aa: CASSYPRARPGELFF; cdr3_nt: TGTGCCAGCAGTTACCCCAGGGCGAGGCCAGGGGAGCTGTTTTTT
j_call: TRBJ2-1; clone_size: -; v_call: TRBV6-1; d_call: -; cdr3_aa: CASSDPGTSGVEQFF; cdr3_nt: TGTGCCAGCAGTGACCCCGGGACGAGTGGAGTTGAGCAGTTCTTC
j_call: TRBJ2-7; clone_size: -; v_call: TRBV5-4; d_call: TRBD2; cdr3_aa: CASSRGRGGSYYEQYF; cdr3_nt: TGTGCCAGCAGCCGCGGCCGCGGCGGGAGCTACTACGAGCAGTACTTC
j_call: TRBJ2-7; clone_size: -; v_call: TRBV11-2; d_call: TRBD2; cdr3_aa: CASSSTAGASLSWQYF; cdr3_nt: TGTGCCAGCAGCTCAACAGCGGGGGCAAGTCTTTCCTGGCAGTACTTC
j_call: TRBJ1-4; clone_size: few; v_call: TRBV3-1/TRBV3-2; d_call: -; cdr3_aa: CASSQREGFNEKLFF; cdr3_nt: TGTGCCAGCAGCCAAAGAGAGGGCTTTAATGAAAAACTGTTTTTT
j_call: TRBJ2-5; clone_size: -; v_call: TRBV7-8; d_call: -; cdr3_aa: CASSTPRRGYELIQETQYF; cdr3_nt: TGTGCCAGCAGCACCCCGCGGAGGGGGTACGAACTAATCCAAGAGACCCAGTACTTC
j_call: TRBJ1-5; clone_size: -; v_call: TRBV28; d_call: -; cdr3_aa: CASSFFRFHSNQPQHF; cdr3_nt: TGTGCCAGCAGTTTTTTTCGGTTCCATAGCAATCAGCCCCAGCATTTT
j_call: TRBJ2-1; clone_size: -; v_call: TRBV28; d_call: TRBD2; cdr3_aa: CASSSRGGTSSYNEQFF; cdr3_nt: TGTGCCAGCAGTTCGCGGGGGGGGACTAGCTCCTACAATGAGCAGTTCTTC
j_call: TRBJ2-6; clone_size: -; v_call: TRBV3-1/TRBV3-2; d_call: -; cdr3_aa: CASSPPRSGANVLTF; cdr3_nt: TGTGCCAGCAGCCCCCCCCGGTCTGGGGCCAACGTCCTGACTTTC
j_call: TRBJ2-2; clone_size: -; v_call: TRBV7-3; d_call: -; cdr3_aa: CASSPYGRPGELFF; cdr3_nt: TGTGCCAGCAGCCCCTATGGGCGACCCGGGGAGCTGTTTTTT
j_call: TRBJ1-1; clone_size: -; v_call: TRBV7-9; d_call: -; cdr3_aa: CASSLAQTVRMNTEAFF; cdr3_nt: TGTGCCAGCAGCTTAGCCCAGACAGTTCGTATGAACACTGAAGCTTTCTTT
j_call: TRBJ2-3; clone_size: -; v_call: TRBV7-3; d_call: -; cdr3_aa: CASSLNLDTQYF; cdr3_nt: TGTGCCAGCAGCTTAAACCTGGATACGCAGTATTTT
j_call: TRBJ1-5; clone_size: -; v_call: TRBV2; d_call: -; cdr3_aa: CASSRGGSSNQPQHF; cdr3_nt: TGTGCCAGCAGCCGAGGTGGGAGTAGCAATCAGCCCCAGCATTTT
j_call: TRBJ2-4; clone_size: -; v_call: TRBV13; d_call: -; cdr3_aa: CASSSTDKNIQYF; cdr3_nt: TGTGCCAGCAGCTCGACCGACAAAAACATTCAGTACTTC
j_call: TRBJ2-1; clone_size: -; v_call: TRBV9; d_call: -; cdr3_aa: CASSVGGPSEQFF; cdr3_nt: TGTGCCAGCAGCGTAGGGGGACCCAGCGAGCAGTTCTTC
j_call: TRBJ2-3; clone_size: -; v_call: TRBV6-5; d_call: -; cdr3_aa: CASSYALRVPDTQYF; cdr3_nt: TGTGCCAGCAGTTACGCACTGCGGGTGCCAGATACGCAGTATTTT
j_call: TRBJ1-6; clone_size: few; v_call: TRBV6-5; d_call: -; cdr3_aa: CASSYNNSPLHF; cdr3_nt: TGTGCCAGCAGTTACAATAATTCACCCCTCCACTTT
j_call: TRBJ1-2; clone_size: -; v_call: TRBV27; d_call: -; cdr3_aa: CASSSGVGWNYGYTF; cdr3_nt: TGTGCCAGCAGTTCGGGGGTCGGGTGGAACTATGGCTACACCTTC
j_call: TRBJ2-1; clone_size: -; v_call: TRBV5-1; d_call: TRBD2; cdr3_aa: CASSFPGTSGSSHNEQFF; cdr3_nt: TGCGCCAGCAGCTTCCCGGGGACTAGCGGGAGCTCCCACAATGAGCAGTTCTTC
j_call: TRBJ2-5; clone_size: -; v_call: TRBV5-1; d_call: TRBD1; cdr3_aa: CASSPGQGGTQYF; cdr3_nt: TGCGCCAGCAGCCCGGGACAGGGAGGGACCCAGTACTTC
j_call: TRBJ1-2; clone_size: -; v_call: TRBV30; d_call: -; cdr3_aa: CAWSWELGYTF; cdr3_nt: TGTGCCTGGAGTTGGGAATTGGGCTACACCTTC
j_call: TRBJ2-5; clone_size: -; v_call: TRBV7-9; d_call: -; cdr3_aa: CASSLDPGLSETQYF; cdr3_nt: TGTGCCAGCAGCTTAGATCCGGGACTGAGTGAGACCCAGTACTTC
j_call: TRBJ2-2; clone_size: -; v_call: TRBV7-3; d_call: TRBD1; cdr3_aa: CASSSTGGNTGELFF; cdr3_nt: TGTGCCAGCAGCTCGACAGGGGGGAACACCGGGGAGCTGTTTTTT
j_call: TRBJ1-1; clone_size: -; v_call: TRBV6-5; d_call: -; cdr3_aa: CASRWTANTEAFF; cdr3_nt: TGTGCCAGCAGGTGGACGGCGAACACTGAAGCTTTCTTT
j_call: TRBJ2-5; clone_size: -; v_call: TRBV29-1; d_call: TRBD2; cdr3_aa: CSVATSGTETQYF; cdr3_nt: TGCAGCGTTGCGACTAGCGGGACGGAGACCCAGTACTTC
j_call: TRBJ2-1; clone_size: -; v_call: TRBV28; d_call: TRBD2; cdr3_aa: CASSLNLASGRNNEQFF; cdr3_nt: TGTGCCAGCAGTTTAAACTTAGCTAGCGGGAGGAATAATGAGCAGTTCTTC
j_call: TRBJ2-1; clone_size: -; v_call: TRBV4-1; d_call: TRBD2; cdr3_aa: CASSQGRASGSIEQFF; cdr3_nt: TGCGCCAGCAGCCAAGGACGAGCTAGCGGGAGCATTGAGCAGTTCTTC
j_call: TRBJ1-1; clone_size: -; v_call: TRBV7-2; d_call: -; cdr3_aa: CASSLTYLNTEAFF; cdr3_nt: TGTGCCAGCAGCTTGACCTACTTGAACACTGAAGCTTTCTTT
j_call: TRBJ1-6; clone_size: -; v_call: TRBV10-3; d_call: -; cdr3_aa: CAIGRDSDSPLHF; cdr3_nt: TGTGCCATCGGGCGGGATTCGGATTCACCCCTCCACTTT
j_call: TRBJ2-3; clone_size: -; v_call: TRBV6-5; d_call: -; cdr3_aa: CASSYGGPDTQYF; cdr3_nt: TGTGCCAGCAGTTACGGGGGCCCAGATACGCAGTATTTT
j_call: TRBJ1-1; clone_size: few; v_call: TRBV5-6; d_call: -; cdr3_aa: CASSLGGNTEAFF; cdr3_nt: TGTGCCAGCAGCTTGGGGGGGAACACTGAAGCTTTCTTT
j_call: TRBJ1-5; clone_size: few; v_call: TRBV15; d_call: -; cdr3_aa: CATSRGDSNQPQHF; cdr3_nt: TGTGCCACCAGCAGGGGGGATAGCAATCAGCCCCAGCATTTT
j_call: TRBJ2-1; clone_size: -; v_call: TRBV28; d_call: TRBD2; cdr3_aa: CASSLVGAGGNEQFF; cdr3_nt: TGTGCCAGCAGTTTAGTCGGTGCGGGGGGTAATGAGCAGTTCTTC